This record covers a single TCR beta chain. Antigen specificity is unknown. The germline V gene encodes CDR1 GTSNPN and CDR2 SVGIG (reference sequence). Trimming stripped 3 bases from V and 0 bases from J, with 9 bases between. The CDR3 covers 14 residues. Produced via immunoSEQ multiplex PCR; TCRdb's table is partial and in-frame only. The repertoire consists of 25,000 to 35,000 clones, with around 90% occurring once and the leading ten covering under 25%. The data derive from a study of chemoradiotherapy in HPV16-positive cancers. Repertoires were sampled repeatedly during chemoradiotherapy. Study-level findings and limits: Non-HPV-specific T cells did not expand in tumors during treatment, whereas candidate HPV-specific clones and E7-related motifs did. The functional HPV-specific definition rests on just a couple of HPV16-positive patients.

The rearrangement joins TRBV30 to TRBJ1-3; tentative D call: TRBD1 (5 bases). This TCR was sampled from a human donor with HPV-associated anogenital cancer. The sequencing used blood, collected from a patient who underwent chemoradiotherapy. The DNA of the CDR3 is TGTGCCTGGAGCCAACAGGTCTCTGGAAACACCATATATTTT. Protein product: CAWSQQVSGNTIYF.